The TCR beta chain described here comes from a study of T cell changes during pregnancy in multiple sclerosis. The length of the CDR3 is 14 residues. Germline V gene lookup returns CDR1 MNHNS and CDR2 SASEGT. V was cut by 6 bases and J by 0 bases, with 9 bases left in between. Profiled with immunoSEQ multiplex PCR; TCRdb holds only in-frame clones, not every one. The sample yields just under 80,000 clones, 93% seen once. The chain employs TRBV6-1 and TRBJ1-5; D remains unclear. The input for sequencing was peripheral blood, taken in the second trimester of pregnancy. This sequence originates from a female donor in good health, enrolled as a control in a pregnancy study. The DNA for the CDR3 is TGTGCCAGCAGGGAGGGTTATAGCAATCAGCCCCAGCATTTT. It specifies CASREGYSNQPQHF.